This is a list of T cell receptor beta chains from one sample in a study of cytomegalovirus exposure and HLA in healthy donors. The data were produced by immunoSEQ multiplex PCR, yet TCRdb's version contains in-frame clones alone and is incomplete. The data hold 110,000 or so clones, with over 65% observed a single time. The sequenced material came from PBMCs. The receptors derive from a young woman in good health and CMV-seronegative. CDR3s include the opening cysteine and the closing phenylalanine or tryptophan. A D gene is named only where the DNA matches it firmly. Clone size is not always given. Where it is, it says once, few, many or a class for expanded clones.

>.|.|TRBV9|TRBJ1-5
TGTGCCAGCAGCCCGAGAGGGACATTGAACCAGCCCCAGCATTTT
CASSPRGTLNQPQHF
>.|TRBD2|TRBV5-1|TRBJ2-3
TGCGCCAGCAGCTTGGTGGCTAGCGGGGGGTTCTCTAGCACAGATACGCAGTATTTT
CASSLVASGGFSSTDTQYF
>once|.|TRBV29-1|TRBJ2-7
TGCAGCGTGGCTAGCTCCTACGAGCAGTACTTC
CSVASSYEQYF
>.|.|TRBV29-1|TRBJ1-1
TGCAGCGTTAGAGGGGGGGGGACTGAAGCTTTCTTT
CSVRGGGTEAFF
>.|.|TRBV19|TRBJ1-5
TGTGCCAGTAGTAAGGGGGGGGGACAGCCCCAGCATTTT
CASSKGGGQPQHF
>.|.|TRBV27|TRBJ1-1
TGTGCCAGCAGTTTGTGGGGGCCTGGGGAAGCTTTCTTT
CASSLWGPGEAFF
>.|TRBD2|TRBV4-2|TRBJ2-7
TGTGCCAGCAGCCAAGAGGGGGTCAGCGGGAGCTACGAGCAGTACTTC
CASSQEGVSGSYEQYF
>.|.|TRBV7-9|TRBJ1-4
TGTGCCAGCAGCTTCGGGGATGCAACTAATGAAAAACTGTTTTTT
CASSFGDATNEKLFF
>.|TRBD2|TRBV15|TRBJ2-1
TGTGCCACCAACTCAGGGAGGGGTCCCTACAATGAGCAGTTCTTC
CATNSGRGPYNEQFF
>once|.|TRBV28|TRBJ1-5
TGTGCCAGCAGTCCAGCCGGGAGCCAGCCCCAGCATTTT
CASSPAGSQPQHF
>.|TRBD2|TRBV14|TRBJ2-3
TGTGCCAGCAGCCTTTTACTAGCGGGCGGTAATACGCAGTATTTT
CASSLLLAGGNTQYF
>few|TRBD1|TRBV28|TRBJ1-2
TGTGCCAGCAGTTATATGGGGACAGGGAAAGGCTACACCTTC
CASSYMGTGKGYTF
>.|TRBD2|TRBV7-9|TRBJ2-3
TGTGCCAGCAGCTCTAGACTAGCGGGGGGGCAGGGAGATACGCAGTATTTT
CASSSRLAGGQGDTQYF
>.|.|TRBV6-5|TRBJ2-5
TGTGCCAGCGGAGGACGGCCTCAAGAGACCCAGTACTTC
CASGGRPQETQYF
>.|TRBD1|TRBV19|TRBJ1-5
TGTGCCAGTAGCTCCGGGACAGCGGCCCCCAATCAGCCCCAGCATTTT
CASSSGTAAPNQPQHF
>.|TRBD1|TRBV7-2|TRBJ1-1
TGTGCCAGCAGCCCACACAGGGGGCAGGGCACTGAAGCTTTCTTT
CASSPHRGQGTEAFF
>.|.|TRBV27|TRBJ1-1
TGTGCCAGCAGTGCCGCTGGACTGACCTTAACTGAAGCTTTCTTT
CASSAAGLTLTEAFF
>once|.|TRBV5-5|TRBJ2-2
TGTGCCAGCAGCTTTTCTTTTAACAGCGGGGAGCTGTTTTTT
CASSFSFNSGELFF
>.|TRBD1|TRBV11-3|TRBJ1-2
TGTGCCAGCAGCTTCGAGGGACAGGGGAGTTTTGGCTACACCTTC
CASSFEGQGSFGYTF
>once|.|TRBV6-5|TRBJ1-2
TGTGCCAGCAGCCTTTCACAGGGATACGATGGCTACACCTTC
CASSLSQGYDGYTF
>.|.|TRBV9|TRBJ1-1
TGTGCCAGCAGCCCTGATCAGCCTCTAGCTGAAGCTTTCTTT
CASSPDQPLAEAFF
>.|.|TRBV7-2|TRBJ1-6
TGTGCCAGCAGCTTAACTGTTGAGACGGGAAATTCACCCCTCCACTTT
CASSLTVETGNSPLHF
>once|.|TRBV29-1|TRBJ1-2
TGCAGCGTACGGACAGACCTAACTTATGGCTACACCTTC
CSVRTDLTYGYTF
>.|.|TRBV27|TRBJ1-5
TGTGCCAGCAGTTTAGTTCGGGGTTGGAGCAATCAGCCCCAGCATTTT
CASSLVRGWSNQPQHF
>.|TRBD2|TRBV4-3|TRBJ2-3
TGCGCCAGCAGCCAAGGGGCAGGGCGGGGGGCGGGAGATACGCAGTATTTT
CASSQGAGRGAGDTQYF
>few|.|TRBV14|TRBJ1-1
TGTGCCAGCAGCCAAGAGATGGGCTGGAACACTGAAGCTTTCTTT
CASSQEMGWNTEAFF
>.|TRBD1|TRBV7-2|TRBJ1-1
TGTGCCAGCAGCTGGGGGACAGGGCGGACTGAAGCTTTCTTT
CASSWGTGRTEAFF
>.|TRBD1|TRBV4-1|TRBJ1-2
TGCGCCAGCAGGGACAGGGTGAGAGGCTACACCTTC
CASRDRVRGYTF
>.|TRBD1|TRBV7-9|TRBJ1-1
TGTGCCAGCAGCCACCGGGACAGGAAGGACACTGAAGCTTTCTTT
CASSHRDRKDTEAFF
>.|.|TRBV6-5|TRBJ1-2
TGTGCCAGCAGTTCAGGTAGAACGGGCTACACCTTC
CASSSGRTGYTF
>.|.|TRBV19|TRBJ1-1
TGTGCCAGTAGTATAACAGGAATGAACACTGAAGCTTTCTTT
CASSITGMNTEAFF
>.|.|TRBV2|TRBJ2-7
TGTGCCAGCAAGATTAGGGGTTCCTACGAGCAGTACTTC
CASKIRGSYEQYF
>.|TRBD1|TRBV5-1|TRBJ2-7
TGCGCCAGCAGCTTGATCGCAGGGGGCCCCTACGAGCAGTACTTC
CASSLIAGGPYEQYF
>few|.|TRBV6-1|TRBJ1-1
TGTGCCAGCAGCCCAGACATAAATGAAGCTTTCTTT
CASSPDINEAFF
>.|.|TRBV7-9|TRBJ1-5
TGTGCCAGCAGCCCGAATCTCGACAGGCCCAATCAGCCCCAGCATTTT
CASSPNLDRPNQPQHF
>.|TRBD2|TRBV13|TRBJ2-1
TGTGCCAGCAGCCCTAGAGGGCTAGCGGGAGGTGAGCAGTTCTTC
CASSPRGLAGGEQFF
>.|.|TRBV6-1|TRBJ1-2
TGTGCCAGCACCGAAGGGGGAACGGGCTATGGCTACACCTTC
CASTEGGTGYGYTF
>.|.|TRBV19|TRBJ2-7
TGTGCCAGTATCGGGGACAATACCTACGAGCAGTACTTC
CASIGDNTYEQYF
>.|.|TRBV30|TRBJ1-1
TGTGCCTGGAGTGACTACATGAACACTGAAGCTTTCTTT
CAWSDYMNTEAFF
>.|.|TRBV12-5|TRBJ2-1
TGTGCTAGTGTTCCAGGGTCTTTCTACAATGAGCAGTTCTTC
CASVPGSFYNEQFF
>once|.|TRBV11-3|TRBJ2-1
TGTGCCAGCATCATAGGGGGACGTGGGTCCTACAATGAGCAGTTCTTC
CASIIGGRGSYNEQFF
>.|TRBD1|TRBV19|TRBJ2-1
TGTGCCAGTAGTCGGACAGGTGAGCAGTTCTTC
CASSRTGEQFF
>.|.|TRBV5-4|TRBJ2-1
TGTGCCAGCAGCTTGCGTGCAGGGTCGGGCAATGAGCAGTTCTTC
CASSLRAGSGNEQFF
>.|TRBD1|TRBV27|TRBJ1-4
TGTGCCAGCAGTTGGACAGGGAATGAAAAACTGTTTTTT
CASSWTGNEKLFF
>.|TRBD2|TRBV7-8|TRBJ2-1
TGTGCCAGCAGCTCCACTAGCGGGAATCACAATGAGCAGTTCTTC
CASSSTSGNHNEQFF
>once|TRBD1|TRBV29-1|TRBJ2-1
TGCAGCGGAGGACAGGCTAGGCACAATGAGCAGTTCTTC
CSGGQARHNEQFF
>few|TRBD2|TRBV6-1|TRBJ2-1
TGTGCCAGCATGATACTAGCGGGAGGTCCCTTGTTCTTC
CASMILAGGPLFF
>.|TRBD2|TRBV15|TRBJ2-5
TGTGCCACCAGCAGAGGAACTAGCGGGGCCCGGGAGACCCAGTACTTC
CATSRGTSGARETQYF
>.|.|TRBV28|TRBJ1-4
TGTGCCAGCAGTTTATCTGGTGGCAGTTATGAAAAACTGTTTTTT
CASSLSGGSYEKLFF
>.|TRBD1|TRBV5-3|TRBJ2-2
TGTGCCAGAAGCCATAAACAGGGACAGGGAGGCACCGGGGAGCTGTTTTTT
CARSHKQGQGGTGELFF
>.|TRBD2|TRBV7-2|TRBJ2-5
TGTGCCAGCAGCTCCCCTGGGACTAGAGAGACCCAGTACTTC
CASSSPGTRETQYF
>.|.|TRBV28|TRBJ2-7
TGTGCCAGCAGTCCCTTTCGCCTGCGCTCCTACGAGCAGTACTTC
CASSPFRLRSYEQYF
>.|TRBD2|TRBV4-1|TRBJ2-3
TGCGCCAGCAGCCAAGACGGGACTAGCGGGAGTTTAGATACGCAGTATTTT
CASSQDGTSGSLDTQYF
>.|.|TRBV21-1|TRBJ1-6
TGTGCCAGCAGCGAAGGGGACAGGAATGATTCACCCCTCCACTTT
CASSEGDRNDSPLHF
>few|.|TRBV2|TRBJ2-7
TGTGCCAGCAGTGGACAGACCTCCTACGAGCAGTACTTC
CASSGQTSYEQYF
>.|.|TRBV7-6|TRBJ2-3
TGTGCCAGCAGCTTAGCGCCTGAGGCAGATACGCAGTATTTT
CASSLAPEADTQYF
>.|.|TRBV4-3|TRBJ1-1
TGCGCCAGCAGCCAAGCAAACCAGGGGTCCACTGAAGCTTTCTTT
CASSQANQGSTEAFF
>.|TRBD2|TRBV4-2|TRBJ2-3
TGTGCCAGCAGCCAAAGGACTAGCGGGGGGGCTAGCACAGATACGCAGTATTTT
CASSQRTSGGASTDTQYF